This record looks at one T cell receptor (beta chain) sequence and its context. Its specificity is not known. The data belong to a study of cytomegalovirus exposure and HLA in healthy donors. Study-wide points: Associated with cytomegalovirus, according to the listing, were about 160 TCR beta chains. In vitro data verified three CMV-associated chains as specific for CMV antigens.

Unrecorded immune exposures were likely, despite nominal health at sampling. Primers included in the PCR were 60 Vbeta and 13 Jbeta primers. Only in-frame clones appear in the TCRdb table, and some are missing; sequencing was by immunoSEQ multiplex PCR. The sample carries over 100,000 clones, approximately 75% recorded once. CDR1 is GTSNPN and CDR2 is SVGIG in the germline V gene (reference sequence). V dropped 0 bases and J dropped 3; count of bases not matched to a gene: 5. This CDR3 is built from 15 residues. The TCR comes from a male donor in good health and CMV-seronegative. Specimen: PBMCs. The rearrangement joins TRBV30 to TRBJ1-5, with TRBD1 matching 7 bases. CDR3 protein: CAWSVGGGTNQPQHF. CDR3 coding DNA: TGTGCCTGGAGTGTAGGAGGGGGCACCAATCAGCCCCAGCATTTT.